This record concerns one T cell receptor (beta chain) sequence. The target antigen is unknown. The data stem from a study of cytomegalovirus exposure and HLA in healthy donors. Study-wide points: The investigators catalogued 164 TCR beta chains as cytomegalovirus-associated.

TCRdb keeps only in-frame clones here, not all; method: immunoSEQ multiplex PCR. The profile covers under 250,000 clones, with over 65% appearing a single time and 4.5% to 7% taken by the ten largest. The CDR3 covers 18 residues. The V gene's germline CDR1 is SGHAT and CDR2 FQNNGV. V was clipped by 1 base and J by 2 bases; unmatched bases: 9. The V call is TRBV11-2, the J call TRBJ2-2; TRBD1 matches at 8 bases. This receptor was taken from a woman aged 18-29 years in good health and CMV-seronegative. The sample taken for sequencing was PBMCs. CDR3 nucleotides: TGTGCCAGCAGCTTAGTCCCCCTCGGGACAGGTAACACCGGGGAGCTGTTTTTT. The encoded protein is CASSLVPLGTGNTGELFF. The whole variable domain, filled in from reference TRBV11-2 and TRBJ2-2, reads EAGVAQSPRYKIIEKRQSVAFWCNPISGHATLYWYQQILGQGPKLLIQFQNNGVVDDSQLPKDRFSAERLKGVDSTLKIQPAKLEDSAVYLCASSLVPLGTGNTGELFFGEGSRLTVL.